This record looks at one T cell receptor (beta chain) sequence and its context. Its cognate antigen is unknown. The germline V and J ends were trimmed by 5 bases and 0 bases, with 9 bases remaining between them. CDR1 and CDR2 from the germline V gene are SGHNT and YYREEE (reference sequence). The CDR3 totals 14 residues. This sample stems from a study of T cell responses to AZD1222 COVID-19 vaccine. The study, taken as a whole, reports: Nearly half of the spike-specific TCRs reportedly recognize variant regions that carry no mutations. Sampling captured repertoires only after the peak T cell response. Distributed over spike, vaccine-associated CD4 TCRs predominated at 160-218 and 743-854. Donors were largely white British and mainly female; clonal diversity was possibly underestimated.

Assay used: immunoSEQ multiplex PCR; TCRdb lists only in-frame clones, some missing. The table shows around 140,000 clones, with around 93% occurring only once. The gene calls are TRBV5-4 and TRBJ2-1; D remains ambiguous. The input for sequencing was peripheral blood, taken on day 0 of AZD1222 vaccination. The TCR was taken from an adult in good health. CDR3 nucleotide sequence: TGTGCCAGCAGGCCGTCAAGCTCCTACAATGAGCAGTTCTTC. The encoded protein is CASRPSSSYNEQFF.